This T cell receptor (beta chain) derives from a study of cytomegalovirus exposure and HLA in healthy donors. Study-wide points: In a later analysis, parvovirus B19, influenza, CMV and Epstein-Barr virus appeared linked to several top co-occurrence clusters. In an earlier analysis, productive rearrangement rates for most beta V segments clustered near 87% or 30%.

Germline V CDR1 and CDR2: SGHTA, FQGTGA. This CDR3 region has 13 residues. V was trimmed by 1 base and J by 8 bases, leaving 11 bases between them. The study ran its PCR with 60 Vbeta and 13 Jbeta primers. Some clones are missing from TCRdb's copy, which holds only in-frame ones; the method was immunoSEQ multiplex PCR. The table records about 180,000 clones, more than 80% of them present only once. Donors sampled were nominally healthy, though unrecorded immune exposures were likely. As concerns this clone: No antigen is known for it.

The origin of this receptor is a male donor in good health and CMV-seronegative. The J gene is TRBJ1-2, the V gene TRBV7-3; a weak D match, TRBD1 (5 bases). The specimen was PBMCs. The CDR3 sequence is CASSLNGGQGYTF. The CDR3 DNA sequence: TGTGCCAGCAGCTTAAACGGGGGTCAGGGCTACACCTTC.